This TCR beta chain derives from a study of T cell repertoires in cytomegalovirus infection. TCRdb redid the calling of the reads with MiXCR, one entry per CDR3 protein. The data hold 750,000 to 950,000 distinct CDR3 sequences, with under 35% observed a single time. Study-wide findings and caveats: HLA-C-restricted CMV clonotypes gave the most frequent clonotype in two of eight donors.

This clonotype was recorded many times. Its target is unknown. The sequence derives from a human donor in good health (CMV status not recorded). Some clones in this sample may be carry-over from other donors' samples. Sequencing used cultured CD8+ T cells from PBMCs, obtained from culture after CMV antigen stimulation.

CDR3 amino acids: CASSLPKPNTEAFF. CDR3 nucleotides: TGTGCCAGCAGCCTCCCTAAACCGAACACTGAAGCTTTCTTT. V gene TRBV7-9 combines with J gene TRBJ1-1; D is undetermined. The V gene lost 5 bases and the J gene lost 1 base, with 11 bases spanning the gap. Per germline, CDR1 SEHNR and CDR2 FQNEAQ (reference sequence). The CDR3 covers 14 residues.